A selection of T cell receptor beta chains follows, all from one sample in a study of cytomegalovirus exposure and HLA in healthy donors. TCRdb keeps only in-frame clones here, not all; method: immunoSEQ multiplex PCR. Among about 130,000 clones listed, 8.5% to 10% were seen once. Material for sequencing was PBMCs. The source is a man between 40 and 49 years old in good health and CMV-seronegative. Each CDR3 is given with its conserved first and last residue. The D gene is left open where the match is weak. Not every row has a clone size; where given, it reads once, few, many or a size class.

NA TRBJ2-2 TRBV5-1 TRBD1 CASSIGQGGTGELFF TGCGCCAGCAGCATCGGACAGGGAGGTACCGGGGAGCTGTTTTTT
NA TRBJ2-1 TRBV19 TRBD2 CASSIQATSGASEQFF TGTGCCAGTAGTATACAAGCGACTAGCGGGGCGAGTGAGCAGTTCTTC
few TRBJ1-4 TRBV2 NA CASSEAKPGLINEKLFF TGTGCCAGCAGTGAAGCGAAGCCGGGACTTATAAATGAAAAACTGTTTTTT
NA TRBJ2-1 TRBV19 NA CASSIVPRVNYNEQFF TGTGCCAGTAGTATAGTGCCCCGAGTAAACTACAATGAGCAGTTCTTC
NA TRBJ1-2 TRBV5-1 TRBD1 CASSLGMQTGGDYGYTF TGCGCCAGCAGTTTGGGTATGCAGACAGGGGGTGACTATGGCTACACCTTC
few TRBJ1-5 TRBV6-1 NA CASSETAGPNQPQHF TGTGCCAGCAGTGAAACGGCAGGCCCCAATCAGCCCCAGCATTTT
NA TRBJ2-5 TRBV19 TRBD1 CASSIGDSSGQTQYF TGTGCCAGTAGTATAGGGGACAGTTCGGGGCAGACCCAGTACTTC
few TRBJ1-3 TRBV9 NA CASSVGQASSGNTIYF TGTGCCAGCAGCGTAGGACAGGCGAGCTCTGGAAACACCATATATTTT
NA TRBJ1-5 TRBV28 TRBD1 CASSPWDRRQPQHF TGTGCCAGCAGTCCCTGGGACAGAAGGCAGCCCCAGCATTTT
few TRBJ1-2 TRBV25-1 NA CASSELSAGAYGYTF TGTGCCAGCAGTGAATTGTCGGCAGGGGCCTATGGCTACACCTTC
few TRBJ1-6 TRBV4-1 NA CASSQDRAGLPSPLHF TGCGCCAGCAGCCAAGATAGGGCAGGACTACCTTCACCCCTCCACTTT
few TRBJ2-1 TRBV19 NA CASSIGTIYNEQFF TGTGCCAGTAGTATAGGGACTATCTACAATGAGCAGTTCTTC
NA TRBJ2-2 TRBV5-1 TRBD2 CASNQAGIDTGELFF TGCGCCAGTAATCAAGCGGGGATAGACACCGGGGAGCTGTTTTTT